Reported below is one TCR beta chain. The same CDR3 is also encoded by other DNA sequences in this sample. This specimen belongs to a study of blood T cell repertoires in COVID-19. Across the whole study: Sites across the United States, Italy and Spain contributed samples from acute and convalescent COVID-19. Nucleic acid was either cDNA or gDNA, and it came from T cells, B-cell-depleted T cells, or PBMCs.

Per the original data handling: Nucleated cell number was recorded as an estimate derived from reference gene primer amplification. The table came from immunoSEQ multiplex PCR; TCRdb's copy has only in-frame clones and leaves some out. Clone size and V and J calls were adopted from that table, with D and trimming inferred from the DNA. The sample carries 130,000 or so clones, approximately 88% recorded once. The CDR3 contains 12 residues. Between the trimmed V and J ends, which lost 2 bases and 5 bases, there was a span of 6 bases. In germline, CDR1 is MNHNS, CDR2 SASEGT. The source is a man between 60 and 70 years old with acute or convalescent COVID-19. The sequenced material came from peripheral blood. This rearrangement joins TRBV6-1 to TRBJ1-2; TRBD1 is a possible D gene (6 bases). The CDR3 region has the DNA TGTGCCAGCAGTGAAACAGGGTATGGCTACACCTTC. Translating gives CASSETGYGYTF.